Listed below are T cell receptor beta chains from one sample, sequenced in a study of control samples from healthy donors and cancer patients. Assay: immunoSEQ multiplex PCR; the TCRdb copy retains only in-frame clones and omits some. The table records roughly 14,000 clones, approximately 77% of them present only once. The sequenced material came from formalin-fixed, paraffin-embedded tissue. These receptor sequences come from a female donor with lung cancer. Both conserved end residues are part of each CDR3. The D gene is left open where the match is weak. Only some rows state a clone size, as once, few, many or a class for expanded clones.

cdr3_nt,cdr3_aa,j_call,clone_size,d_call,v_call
TGTGCCAGCAGCTTATCTGCGACCGGGACAGGGCGGATCTATGGCTACACCTTC,CASSLSATGTGRIYGYTF,TRBJ1-2,-,TRBD1,TRBV11-2
TGCAGCGTTGAAGATGGTACCAACGGATATTTT,CSVEDGTNGYF,TRBJ1-3,large,-,TRBV29-1
TGTGCCAGCAGCCAGGACCTAGCCCCGGGGAGGGATGGCTACACCTTC,CASSQDLAPGRDGYTF,TRBJ1-2,-,-,TRBV14
TGCGCCAGCAGCTTGCGGGACAGGTCCTTCCACACAGATACGCAGTATTTT,CASSLRDRSFHTDTQYF,TRBJ2-3,few,TRBD1,TRBV5-1
TGTGCCAGCAGCGCCACCGGGACGATCCAAGAGACCCAGTACTTC,CASSATGTIQETQYF,TRBJ2-5,once,-,TRBV7-9
TGTGCCAGCAGGAGTAAGGGACGGAAGAACACTGAAGCTTTCTTT,CASRSKGRKNTEAFF,TRBJ1-1,few,-,TRBV6-5
TGTGCCAGCTCACCAAGCCTTGACAATGAGCAGTTCTTC,CASSPSLDNEQFF,TRBJ2-1,-,-,TRBV18
TGTGCCAGCAGTGTCTCTCCGGGTGCTTACGAGCAGTACTTC,CASSVSPGAYEQYF,TRBJ2-7,-,-,TRBV6-4
TGTGCCAGCAGCTTTACATACTACAATGAGCAGTTCTTC,CASSFTYYNEQFF,TRBJ2-1,-,-,TRBV5-5
TGTGCCAGTAGTATTCTCGGGGGGGGCCCGAATGAAAAACTGTTTTTT,CASSILGGGPNEKLFF,TRBJ1-4,-,-,TRBV19
TGTGCCAGCAGCCAAGACCTTGCGCAGTATTTT,CASSQDLAQYF,TRBJ2-3,few,-,TRBV3-1/TRBV3-2
TGTGCCGGCTCTCACAGGGAGGGCACTGAAGCTTTCTTT,CAGSHREGTEAFF,TRBJ1-1,-,-,TRBV19
TGTGCCAGCAGCATCGGATGTCCCATTTGGCATCATCAGCCCCAGCATTTT,CASSIGCPIWHHQPQHF,TRBJ1-5,-,-,TRBV3-1/TRBV3-2
TGTGCCAGCTCACTGAACATGGGCGGGACAGGGACCTACGAGCAGTACTTC,CASSLNMGGTGTYEQYF,TRBJ2-7,-,TRBD1,TRBV18
TGTGCCAGCAGCGACCTTGTTGGACAGATAAGATATGGCTACACCTTC,CASSDLVGQIRYGYTF,TRBJ1-2,-,-,TRBV6-2/TRBV6-3
TGTGCCAGCAGTATCCACGGGGACACCTACGAGCAGTACTTC,CASSIHGDTYEQYF,TRBJ2-7,-,-,TRBV27
TGTGCCAGCAGTTCAAACAGGGATGTTTCCTACGAGCAGTACTTC,CASSSNRDVSYEQYF,TRBJ2-7,-,-,TRBV6-5
TGTGCCAGCAGTTTAAAGGGCGGGGGGGACATTCAGTACTTC,CASSLKGGGDIQYF,TRBJ2-4,-,TRBD2,TRBV28
TGTGCCACCAAGGGAGTCGCCGGGGCCAACGTCCTGACTTTC,CATKGVAGANVLTF,TRBJ2-6,once,-,TRBV19
TGTGCCAGCAGCGTACGTCGGGAAGGCACTGAAGCTTTCTTT,CASSVRREGTEAFF,TRBJ1-1,-,-,TRBV9
TGTGCCAGCAGCTTAGGCGGGACGGCAACTAATGAAAAACTGTTTTTT,CASSLGGTATNEKLFF,TRBJ1-4,few,-,TRBV7-9
TGTGCCAGCAGCCAAGATTCTGGCGGGAGCTACAATGAGCAGTTCTTC,CASSQDSGGSYNEQFF,TRBJ2-1,-,TRBD2,TRBV3-1/TRBV3-2
TGTGCCAGCTCACCGCTTGCGATGACAGGGAGAGACACCATATATTTT,CASSPLAMTGRDTIYF,TRBJ1-3,-,TRBD1,TRBV18
TGTGCCAGCAGCTTAAACCTACTGGCGGGGGGGCCGGATCAAGAGACCCAGTACTTC,CASSLNLLAGGPDQETQYF,TRBJ2-5,-,TRBD2,TRBV7-2
TGTGCCAGCAGCTTAACCTACTCCGGGGAGCTGTTTTTT,CASSLTYSGELFF,TRBJ2-2,few,-,TRBV7-2
TGCAGTGCTAGTGGGGTAGGGCCCTACAATGAGCAGTTCTTC,CSASGVGPYNEQFF,TRBJ2-1,-,-,TRBV20-1
TGTGCCAGCAGATCACTAGCGGGGGGTCGTTACGAGCAGTACTTC,CASRSLAGGRYEQYF,TRBJ2-7,once,TRBD2,TRBV6-5
TGTGCCAGCAGTTCCGGGACCCACTCCTACGAGCAGTACTTC,CASSSGTHSYEQYF,TRBJ2-7,-,-,TRBV6-8
TGTGCCAGTAGTATAGCGGACAGGGGTTTCAATCAGCCCCAGCATTTT,CASSIADRGFNQPQHF,TRBJ1-5,-,TRBD1,TRBV19
TGTGCCAGCAGCCTCCAGTCCTACGAGCAGTACTTC,CASSLQSYEQYF,TRBJ2-7,-,-,TRBV3-1/TRBV3-2
TGTGCCAGCAGCTTAAAGCAAGAGACCCAGTACTTC,CASSLKQETQYF,TRBJ2-5,-,-,TRBV7-3
TGTGCCAGCAGTCTAAAGAGGGGGGAGGGAACTAATGAAAAACTGTTTTTT,CASSLKRGEGTNEKLFF,TRBJ1-4,-,-,TRBV6-6
TGTGCCAGTAGCATAAGGAAGGGGGCTAATGAAAAACTGTTTTTT,CASSIRKGANEKLFF,TRBJ1-4,-,-,TRBV19
TGTGCCAGCGGAGGAAACACCATATATTTT,CASGGNTIYF,TRBJ1-3,-,-,TRBV7-2
TGTGCCACCTCAGCGGGAAGCTCCTACAATGAGCAGTTCTTC,CATSAGSSYNEQFF,TRBJ2-1,-,TRBD2,TRBV3-1/TRBV3-2
TGTGCCAGCAGTCGCCAGGGTCTAGGGAATGAAAAACTGTTTTTT,CASSRQGLGNEKLFF,TRBJ1-4,-,-,TRBV7-8
TGTGCCAGCTCATCCCCGGGTGGAGATACGCAGTATTTT,CASSSPGGDTQYF,TRBJ2-3,-,-,TRBV18